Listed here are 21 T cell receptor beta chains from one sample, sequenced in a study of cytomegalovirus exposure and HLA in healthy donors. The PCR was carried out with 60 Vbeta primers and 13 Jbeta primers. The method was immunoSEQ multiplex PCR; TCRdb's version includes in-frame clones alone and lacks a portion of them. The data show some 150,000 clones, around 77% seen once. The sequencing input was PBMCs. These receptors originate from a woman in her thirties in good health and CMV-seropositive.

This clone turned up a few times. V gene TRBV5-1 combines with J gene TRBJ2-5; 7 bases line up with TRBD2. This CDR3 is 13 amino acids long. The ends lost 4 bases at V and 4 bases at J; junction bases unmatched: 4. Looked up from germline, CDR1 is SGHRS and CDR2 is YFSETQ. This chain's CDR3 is CASSRTSRETQYF. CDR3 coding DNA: TGCGCCAGCAGCCGGACTAGTCGAGAGACCCAGTACTTC.

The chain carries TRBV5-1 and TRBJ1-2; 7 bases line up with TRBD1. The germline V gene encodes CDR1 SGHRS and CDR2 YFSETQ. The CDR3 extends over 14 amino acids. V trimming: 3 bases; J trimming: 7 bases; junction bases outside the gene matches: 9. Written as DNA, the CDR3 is TGCGCCAGCAGCTGGGACAGTCCCTGGGGTGGCTACACCTTC. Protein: CASSWDSPWGGYTF.

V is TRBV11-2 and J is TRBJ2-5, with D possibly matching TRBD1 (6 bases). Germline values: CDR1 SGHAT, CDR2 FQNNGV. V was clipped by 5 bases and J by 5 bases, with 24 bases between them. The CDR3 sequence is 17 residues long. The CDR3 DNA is TGTGCCAGCAGCCCAGGGGCTTGGACGGCGGATTGGGAGACCCAGTACTTC. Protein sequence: CASSPGAWTADWETQYF.

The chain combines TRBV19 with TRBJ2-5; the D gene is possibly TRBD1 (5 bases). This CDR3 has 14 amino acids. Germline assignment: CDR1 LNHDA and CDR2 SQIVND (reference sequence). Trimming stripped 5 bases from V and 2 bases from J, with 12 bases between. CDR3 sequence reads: CASSPLRAQETQYF. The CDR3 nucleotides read TGTGCCAGTAGTCCCCTCAGGGCTCAAGAGACCCAGTACTTC.

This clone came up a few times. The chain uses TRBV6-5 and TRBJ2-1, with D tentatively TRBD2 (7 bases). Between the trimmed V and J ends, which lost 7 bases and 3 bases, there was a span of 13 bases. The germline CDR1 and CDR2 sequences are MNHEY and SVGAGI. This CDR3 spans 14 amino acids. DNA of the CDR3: TGTGCCAGCACGGGGGGCCGAGACTACAATGAGCAGTTCTTC. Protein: CASTGGRDYNEQFF.

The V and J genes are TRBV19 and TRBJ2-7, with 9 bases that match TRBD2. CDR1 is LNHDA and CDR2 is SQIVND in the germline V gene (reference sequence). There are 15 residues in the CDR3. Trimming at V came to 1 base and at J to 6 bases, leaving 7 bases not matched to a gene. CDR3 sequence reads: CASSIGSGSQSEQYF. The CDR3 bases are TGTGCCAGTAGTATAGGTAGCGGGAGTCAGTCCGAGCAGTACTTC.

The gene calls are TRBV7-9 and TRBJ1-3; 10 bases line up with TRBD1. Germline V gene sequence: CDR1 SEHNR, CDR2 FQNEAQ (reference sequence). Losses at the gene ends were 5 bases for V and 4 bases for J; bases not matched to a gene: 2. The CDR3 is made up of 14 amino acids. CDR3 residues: CASSRDRGGNTIYF. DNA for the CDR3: TGTGCCAGCAGCCGGGACAGGGGAGGAAACACCATATATTTT.

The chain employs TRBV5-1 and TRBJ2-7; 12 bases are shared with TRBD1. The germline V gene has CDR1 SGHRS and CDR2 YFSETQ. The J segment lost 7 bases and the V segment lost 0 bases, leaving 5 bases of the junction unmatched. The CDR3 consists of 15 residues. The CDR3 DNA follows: TGCGCCAGCAGCTTGGGGGGACAGGGGGCTTTGGAGCAGTACTTC. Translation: CASSLGGQGALEQYF. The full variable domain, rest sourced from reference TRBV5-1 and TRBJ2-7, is KAGVTQTPRYLIKTRGQQVTLSCSPISGHRSVSWYQQTPGQGLQFLFEYFSETQRNKGNFPGRFSGRQFSNSRSEMNVSTLELGDSALYLCASSLGGQGALEQYFGPGTRLTVT.

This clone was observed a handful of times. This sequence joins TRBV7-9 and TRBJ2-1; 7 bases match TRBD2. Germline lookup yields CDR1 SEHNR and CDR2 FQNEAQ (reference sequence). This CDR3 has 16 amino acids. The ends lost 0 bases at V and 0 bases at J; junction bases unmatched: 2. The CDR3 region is CASSLAAGVSYNEQFF. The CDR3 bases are TGTGCCAGCAGCTTAGCGGCGGGAGTCTCCTACAATGAGCAGTTCTTC. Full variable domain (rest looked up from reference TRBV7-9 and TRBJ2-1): DTGVSQNPRHKITKRGQNVTFRCDPISEHNRLYWYRQTLGQGPEFLTYFQNEAQLEKSRLLSDRFSAERPKGSFSTLEIQRTEQGDSAMYLCASSLAAGVSYNEQFFGPGTRLTVL.

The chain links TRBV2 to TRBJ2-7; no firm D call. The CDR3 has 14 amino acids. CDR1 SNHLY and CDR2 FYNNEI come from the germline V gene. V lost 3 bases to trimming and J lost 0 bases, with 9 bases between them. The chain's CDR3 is CASSDWASSYEQYF. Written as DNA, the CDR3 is TGTGCCAGCAGTGATTGGGCCAGCTCCTACGAGCAGTACTTC.

CDR3 protein: CAWTPNRGINQPQHF. CDR3 nucleotides: TGTGCCTGGACCCCCAACAGGGGAATAAATCAGCCCCAGCATTTT. This rearrangement joins TRBV30 to TRBJ1-5; the match to TRBD1 covers 7 bases. The CDR3 consists of 15 residues. Germline loops: CDR1 GTSNPN, CDR2 SVGIG (reference sequence). The trim removed 4 bases at V and 4 bases at J, leaving 10 bases unmatched. The full variable domain, with the rest looked up from reference TRBV30 and TRBJ1-5, is SQTIHQWPATLVQPVGSPLSLECTVEGTSNPNLYWYRQAAGRGLQLLFYSVGIGQISSEVPQNLSASRPQDRQFILSSKKLLLSDSGFYLCAWTPNRGINQPQHFGDGTRLSIL.

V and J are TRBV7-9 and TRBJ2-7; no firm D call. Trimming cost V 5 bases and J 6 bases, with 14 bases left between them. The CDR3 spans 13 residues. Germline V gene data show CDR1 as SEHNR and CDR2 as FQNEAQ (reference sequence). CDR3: CASSLRVSGEQYF. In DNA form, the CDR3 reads TGTGCCAGCAGCCTTCGGGTTTCCGGCGAGCAGTACTTC.

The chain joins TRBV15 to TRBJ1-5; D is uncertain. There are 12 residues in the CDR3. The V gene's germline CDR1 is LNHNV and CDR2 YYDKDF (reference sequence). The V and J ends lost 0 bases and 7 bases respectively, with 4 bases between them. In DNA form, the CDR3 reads TGTGCCACCAGCAGAGATGAGCAGCCCCAGCATTTT. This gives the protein CATSRDEQPQHF.

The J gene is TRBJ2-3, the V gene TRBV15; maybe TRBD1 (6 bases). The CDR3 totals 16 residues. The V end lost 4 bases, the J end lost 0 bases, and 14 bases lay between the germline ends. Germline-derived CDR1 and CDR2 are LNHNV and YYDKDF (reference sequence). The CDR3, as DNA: TGTGCCACCAGCAAACGTAGGCAGGGGAGCACAGATACGCAGTATTTT. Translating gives CATSKRRQGSTDTQYF.

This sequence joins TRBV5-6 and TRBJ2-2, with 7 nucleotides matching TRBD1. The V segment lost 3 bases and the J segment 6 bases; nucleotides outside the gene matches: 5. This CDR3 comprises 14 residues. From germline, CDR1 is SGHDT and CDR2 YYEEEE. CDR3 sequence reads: CASSSTGRPGELFF. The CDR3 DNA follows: TGTGCCAGCAGCTCGACAGGGCGGCCCGGGGAGCTGTTTTTT.

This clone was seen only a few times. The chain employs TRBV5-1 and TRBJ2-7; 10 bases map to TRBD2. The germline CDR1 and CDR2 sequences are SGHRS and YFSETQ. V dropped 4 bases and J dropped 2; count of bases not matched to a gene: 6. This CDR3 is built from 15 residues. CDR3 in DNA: TGCGCCAGCAGCCTAGCGGGAGAGTTTGCCTACGAGCAGTACTTC. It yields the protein CASSLAGEFAYEQYF.

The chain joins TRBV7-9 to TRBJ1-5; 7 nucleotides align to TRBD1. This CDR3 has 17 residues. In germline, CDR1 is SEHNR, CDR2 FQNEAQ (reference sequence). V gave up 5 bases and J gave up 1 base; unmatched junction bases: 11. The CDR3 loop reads CASSLGQDQRSNQPQHF. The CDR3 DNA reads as TGTGCCAGCAGCCTCGGACAGGACCAAAGAAGCAATCAGCCCCAGCATTTT.

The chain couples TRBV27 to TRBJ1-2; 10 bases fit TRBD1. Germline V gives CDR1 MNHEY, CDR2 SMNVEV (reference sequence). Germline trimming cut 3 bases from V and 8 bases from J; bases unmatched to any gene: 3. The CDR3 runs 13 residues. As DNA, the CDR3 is TGTGCCAGCAGTTTTGGACAGGGGGACGGCTACACCTTC. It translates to CASSFGQGDGYTF.

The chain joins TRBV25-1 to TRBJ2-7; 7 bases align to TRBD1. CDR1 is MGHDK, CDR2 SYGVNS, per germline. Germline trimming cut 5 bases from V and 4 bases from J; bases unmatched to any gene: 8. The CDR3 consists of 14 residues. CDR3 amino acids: CASSTGEGAYEQYF. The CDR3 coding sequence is TGTGCCAGCAGTACCGGTGAGGGGGCTTACGAGCAGTACTTC.

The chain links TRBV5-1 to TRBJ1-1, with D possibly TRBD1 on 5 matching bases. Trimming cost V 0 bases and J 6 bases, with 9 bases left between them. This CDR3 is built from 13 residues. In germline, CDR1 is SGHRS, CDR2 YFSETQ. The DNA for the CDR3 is TGCGCCAGCAGCTTGGGGGGCCGGGCTGAAGCTTTCTTT. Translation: CASSLGGRAEAFF.

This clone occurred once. The CDR3 coding sequence is TGTGCCAGCAGCCGACGACAGGCCGGAAACACCATATATTTT. Translating it yields CASSRRQAGNTIYF. The J gene is TRBJ1-3, the V gene TRBV5-6; possible D gene TRBD1, 6 bases. V was clipped by 4 bases and J by 4 bases, with 12 bases between them. Germline V gene sequence: CDR1 SGHDT, CDR2 YYEEEE. The CDR3 length is 14 residues. Looking up the rest from reference TRBV5-6 and TRBJ1-3 gives the full variable domain: DAGVTQSPTHLIKTRGQQVTLRCSPKSGHDTVSWYQQALGQGPQFIFQYYEEEERQRGNFPDRFSGHQFPNYSSELNVNALLLGDSALYLCASSRRQAGNTIYFGEGSWLTVV.